Presented here are 13 T cell receptor beta chains from one specimen sequenced in a study of a mutant IDH1 vaccine in newly diagnosed glioma. The repertoire was sequenced with immunoSEQ multiplex PCR; TCRdb's copy has only in-frame clones and lacks some. The sample holds some 23,000 clones, around 93% seen once. Time point defined: baseline, week 1 (first vaccination visit). Sample treatment: pre-vaccination baseline after standard-of-care therapy. This specimen consisted of PBMCs, obtained from a glioma patient treated with radiotherapy, temozolomide or both. These receptors originate from a man between 40 and 49 years old with glioma.

The chain joins TRBV5-5 to TRBJ1-4; no firm D call. V was cut by 0 bases and J by 5 bases, with 8 bases left in between. The CDR3 covers 14 residues. Germline-derived CDR1 and CDR2 are SGHKS and YYEKEE (reference sequence). The CDR3 is CASSLARTNEKLFF. The CDR3 bases are TGTGCCAGCAGCTTGGCACGTACCAATGAAAAACTGTTTTTT. The full variable domain, rest sourced from reference TRBV5-5 and TRBJ1-4, is DAGVTQSPTHLIKTRGQQVTLRCSPISGHKSVSWYQQVLGQGPQFIFQYYEKEERGRGNFPDRFSARQFPNYSSELNVNALLLGDSALYLCASSLARTNEKLFFGSGTQLSVL.

The chain links TRBV4-2 to TRBJ2-1; 9 bases line up with TRBD1. The length of the CDR3 is 15 residues. CDR1 is LGHNA, CDR2 YNFKEQ, per germline. V dropped 1 base and J dropped 8; count of bases not matched to a gene: 6. The CDR3, as DNA: TGTGCCAGCAGCCAAGGGACAGGGGTCAACGATGAGCAGTTCTTC. Translating gives CASSQGTGVNDEQFF.

This rearrangement joins TRBV6-4 to TRBJ2-3; 13 bases agree with TRBD2. CDR1 is MRHNA and CDR2 is SNTAGT in the germline V gene. V lost 6 bases, J lost 3 bases, and 3 bases stayed unmatched. The CDR3 runs to 15 residues. This CDR3 reads CASSGLAGETDTQYF. Written as DNA, the CDR3 is TGTGCCAGCAGCGGACTAGCGGGGGAGACAGATACGCAGTATTTT.

The CDR3 protein is CASSVTSGRVATNEKLFF. Written as DNA, the CDR3 is TGTGCCAGCAGCGTCACATCCGGACGGGTGGCAACTAATGAAAAACTGTTTTTT. The V gene is TRBV7-9, the J gene TRBJ1-4; D is unclear. Germline V gene lookup returns CDR1 SEHNR and CDR2 FQNEAQ (reference sequence). The CDR3 loop spans 18 amino acids. The V gene lost 5 bases and the J gene lost 0 bases, with 19 bases spanning the gap.

The chain couples TRBV7-9 to TRBJ2-1, with no clear D. The CDR3 runs 15 residues. Trimming removed 1 base at V and 4 bases at J, with 11 bases between. Germline assignment: CDR1 SEHNR and CDR2 FQNEAQ (reference sequence). CDR3 residues: CASSLEGQAYNEQFF. The CDR3 nucleotides are TGTGCCAGCAGCTTAGAAGGCCAGGCTTACAATGAGCAGTTCTTC.

The rearrangement links TRBV19 to TRBJ2-7; no reliable D call. This CDR3 has 14 residues. Germline V CDR1 and CDR2: LNHDA, SQIVND (reference sequence). Between the trimmed V and J ends, which lost 3 bases and 1 base, there was a span of 10 bases. The chain's CDR3 is CASSIGESSYEQYF. DNA of the CDR3: TGTGCCAGTAGTATTGGGGAAAGTTCCTACGAGCAGTACTTC.

The sample holds a few counts of this clone. This chain connects TRBV10-1 to TRBJ2-7; 8 positions agree with TRBD1. Per the germline V gene, CDR1 is WNHNN and CDR2 is SYGVQD (reference sequence). CDR3 length: 14 amino acids. Trimming cost V 3 bases and J 6 bases; bases outside gene matches: 7. CDR3 sequence reads: CASSDGRTGLEQYF. CDR3 DNA sequence: TGCGCCAGCAGTGACGGCCGGACAGGGCTCGAGCAGTACTTC.

This clone was seen just once. The V call is TRBV12-5, the J call TRBJ2-3, with D possibly being TRBD1 (6 bases). The CDR3 loop spans 14 amino acids. V was trimmed by 1 base and J by 1 base, leaving 6 bases between them. Germline V gene lookup returns CDR1 LGHNT and CDR2 FRNRAP. This chain's CDR3 is CASGLGTGTDTQYF. CDR3 in DNA: TGTGCTAGTGGTTTGGGGACAGGCACAGATACGCAGTATTTT.

The gene calls are TRBV30 and TRBJ2-3; D might be TRBD1 (6 bases). Germline loops: CDR1 GTSNPN, CDR2 SVGIG (reference sequence). This CDR3 is built from 13 residues. With 1 base removed from V and 9 bases from J, the gap between germline ends came to 14 bases. This chain's CDR3 is CAWSGNRVGTQYF. The CDR3 DNA is TGTGCCTGGAGTGGAAACAGGGTTGGCACGCAGTATTTT.

V is TRBV4-2 and J is TRBJ2-3; possible D gene TRBD2, 5 bases. The V end was cut by 1 base, the J end by 9 bases, with 11 bases between. Germline CDR1 reads LGHNA; CDR2 reads YNFKEQ. This CDR3 comprises 13 residues. CDR3 in amino acids: CASSQGSKRTQYF. CDR3 DNA sequence: TGTGCCAGCAGCCAAGGATCCAAGCGGACGCAGTATTTT.

The gene calls are TRBV6-5 and TRBJ1-2; no reliable D call. Germline assignment: CDR1 MNHEY and CDR2 SVGAGI. The CDR3 extends over 14 amino acids. V gave up 7 bases and J gave up 8 bases, with 20 bases separating them. The CDR3 spells CASIAPGLASGYTF. The CDR3 region has the DNA TGTGCCAGCATAGCTCCCGGGCTTGCGTCGGGCTACACCTTC.

The rearrangement joins TRBV5-1 to TRBJ2-5; 9 bases match TRBD1. V shed 8 bases and J 2 bases; nucleotides not matched to a gene: 16. Germline V gives CDR1 SGHRS, CDR2 YFSETQ. This CDR3 contains 17 residues. CDR3 residues: CASTTGTGWETQETQYF. In nucleotides, the CDR3 is TGCGCCAGTACCACCGGGACAGGGTGGGAGACTCAAGAGACCCAGTACTTC.

This clone was seen only once. The chain combines TRBV6-1 with TRBJ1-2; D call uncertain. Germline V gene sequence: CDR1 MNHNS, CDR2 SASEGT. Deletions cut 1 base from V and 7 bases from J, with 10 bases between. This CDR3 is 13 amino acids long. The CDR3 nucleotides are TGTGCCAGCAGTGAAGTATTCACCCCTGGCTACACCTTC. This gives the protein CASSEVFTPGYTF.